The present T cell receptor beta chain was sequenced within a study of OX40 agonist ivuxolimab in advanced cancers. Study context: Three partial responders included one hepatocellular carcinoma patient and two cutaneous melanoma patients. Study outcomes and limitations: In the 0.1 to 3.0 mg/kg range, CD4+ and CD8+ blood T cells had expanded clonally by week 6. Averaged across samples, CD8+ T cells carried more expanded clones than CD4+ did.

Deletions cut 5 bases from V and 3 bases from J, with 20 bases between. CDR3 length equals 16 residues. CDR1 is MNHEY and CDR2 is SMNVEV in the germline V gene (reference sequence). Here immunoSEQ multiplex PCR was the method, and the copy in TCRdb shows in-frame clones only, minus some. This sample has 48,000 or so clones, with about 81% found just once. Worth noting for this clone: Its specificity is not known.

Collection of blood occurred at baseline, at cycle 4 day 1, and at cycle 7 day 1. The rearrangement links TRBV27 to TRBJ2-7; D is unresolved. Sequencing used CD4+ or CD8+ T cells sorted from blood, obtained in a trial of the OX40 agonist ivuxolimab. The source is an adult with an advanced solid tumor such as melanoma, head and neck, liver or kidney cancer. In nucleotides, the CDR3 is TGTGCCAGCAGTCCTCAAGTTCCAACAGCATTCTACGAGCAGTACTTC. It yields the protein CASSPQVPTAFYEQYF.